These 20 T cell receptor beta chains were sequenced from one sample in a study of metastatic and nonmetastatic thyroid tumors. TCRdb re-clonotyped the PCR reads via MiXCR. The sample lists under 20,000 clones, under 30% occurring once. The entire patient cohort was treatment-naive prior to thyroid surgery. Sequencing was done on a sample of tumor tissue. Every receptor here comes from a female donor with papillary thyroid cancer or a benign thyroid nodule (not recorded which). Some clones in this sample may be carry-over from other donors' samples.

This clone was picked up a small number of times. Additional DNA sequences in this sample encode the identical CDR3. J is TRBJ2-5 and V is TRBV14, with 8 bases that match TRBD2. The CDR3 sequence is 16 residues long. J gave up 2 bases and V 2 bases, and 7 bases lay outside the gene matches. The germline CDR1 and CDR2 sequences are SGHDN and FVKESK. The CDR3 here is CASSQWAGGWQETQYF. CDR3 nucleotides: TGTGCCAGCAGCCAATGGGCGGGGGGCTGGCAAGAGACCCAGTACTTC. The variable domain in full, with the rest retrieved from reference TRBV14 and TRBJ2-5, is EAGVTQFPSHSVIEKGQTVTLRCDPISGHDNLYWYRRVMGKEIKFLLHFVKESKQDESGMPNNRFLAERTGGTYSTLKVQPAELEDSGVYFCASSQWAGGWQETQYFGPGTRLLVL.

This clone was counted only a few times. The genes are TRBV28 and TRBJ2-7; D possibly corresponds to TRBD2 (6 bases). This CDR3 comprises 12 residues. The germline V gene encodes CDR1 MDHEN and CDR2 SYDVKM. The V end lost 5 bases, the J end lost 9 bases, and 14 bases lay between the germline ends. The CDR3 coding sequence is TGTGCCAGCAGTGATCGGGGACTCGGGCAGTACTTC. Protein product: CASSDRGLGQYF.

The chain uses TRBV20-1 and TRBJ1-2, with D unresolved. Germline values: CDR1 DFQATT, CDR2 SNEGSKA (reference sequence). V lost 0 bases, J lost 5 bases, and 16 bases lay in between. This CDR3 has 15 residues. The CDR3 spells CSARDPGGESYGYTF. Here the CDR3 DNA reads TGCAGTGCTAGAGACCCTGGCGGGGAGAGTTATGGCTACACCTTC.

This clone was seen a handful of times. J is TRBJ2-3 and V is TRBV5-1, with D maybe TRBD1 (6 bases). The CDR3 is 16 residues long. The ends were cut back, 0 bases at V and 14 bases at J, with 25 bases in the middle. Looked up from germline, CDR1 is SGHRS and CDR2 is YFSETQ. The CDR3 DNA sequence: TGCGCCAGCAGCTTGGAACAGGGAGCCCGAACAGATACTCGGTATTTT. Amino acids: CASSLEQGARTDTRYF.

Ten or more counts support this clone. This chain connects TRBV2 to TRBJ2-2; the match to TRBD2 covers 15 bases. Germline V lookup: CDR1 SNHLY, CDR2 FYNNEI. V lost 6 bases, J lost 5 bases, and 4 bases stayed unmatched. This CDR3 is built from 16 residues. CDR3 sequence reads: CASRGGLAGGTGELFF. The CDR3 nucleotides are TGTGCCAGCAGAGGTGGACTAGCGGGGGGGACCGGGGAGCTGTTTTTT.

This clone was recorded many times. J is TRBJ2-1 and V is TRBV29-1; no clear D gene. The CDR3 covers 10 residues. The V and J ends lost 2 bases and 7 bases respectively, with 3 bases between them. From germline, CDR1 is SQVTM and CDR2 ANQGSEA. CDR3 sequence (DNA): TGCAGCGTTGAATCTAATGAGCAGTTCTTC. It specifies CSVESNEQFF.

The chain joins TRBV30 to TRBJ2-7, with D perhaps TRBD1 or TRBD2 (5 bases each). Deletions cut 1 base from V and 7 bases from J, with 8 bases between. The CDR3 is 11 amino acids. Germline CDR1 is GTSNPN and CDR2 is SVGIG (reference sequence). CDR3 sequence: CAWSGGREQYF. The CDR3, as DNA: TGTGCCTGGAGTGGGGGGAGAGAGCAGTACTTC.

This clone is labeled medium-sized. This chain joins TRBV6-1 and TRBJ1-5; 7 positions agree with TRBD1. The CDR3 length is 17 residues. Per the germline V gene, CDR1 is MNHNS and CDR2 is SASEGT. The J segment lost 7 bases and the V segment lost 2 bases, leaving 14 bases of the junction unmatched. DNA of the CDR3: TGTGCCAGCAGTGAATATCCCCTCTTACAGGGGAACCAGCCCCAGCATTTT. Amino acid sequence: CASSEYPLLQGNQPQHF.

This clone was seen many times. V usage is TRBV6-1 and J usage is TRBJ1-4; tentatively, D is TRBD1 (5 bases). The V gene's germline CDR1 is MNHNS and CDR2 SASEGT. This CDR3 spans 16 amino acids. V was trimmed by 5 bases and J by 0 bases, leaving 13 bases between them. The CDR3 is CASSSLGTATNEKLFF. CDR3 DNA sequence: TGTGCCAGCAGTTCTTTAGGGACTGCAACTAATGAAAAACTGTTTTTT.

This clone counts as medium-sized. V is TRBV6-1 and J is TRBJ2-7, with D possibly being TRBD1 or TRBD2 (6 bases each). This CDR3 comprises 15 residues. Germline V gene lookup returns CDR1 MNHNS and CDR2 SASEGT. V was pared by 6 bases and J by 0 bases, with 15 bases between. CDR3 protein: CASSGRDTNSYEQYF. The CDR3 nucleotides read TGTGCCAGCAGCGGGCGGGACACTAACTCCTACGAGCAGTACTTC.

Ten or more counts support this clone. The chain joins TRBV5-1 to TRBJ1-4, with D perhaps TRBD1 (6 bases). The length of the CDR3 is 14 residues. From germline, CDR1 is SGHRS and CDR2 YFSETQ. Trimming took off 9 bases at V and 8 bases at J, with 20 bases between the two ends. The CDR3 coding sequence is TGCGCCACCGGCCCCGGGACATTAGGCGAAAAACTGTTTTTT. It is translated as CATGPGTLGEKLFF.

Sample share makes this clone medium-sized. The rearrangement uses TRBV19 and TRBJ1-6; 7 bases map to TRBD1. Germline V lookup: CDR1 LNHDA, CDR2 SQIVND (reference sequence). With 4 bases clipped from V and 4 bases from J, the junction kept 1 base outside the gene matches. This CDR3 spans 14 amino acids. DNA of the CDR3: TGTGCCAGTAGTACACAGGGGTATAATTCACCCCTCCACTTT. It codes for CASSTQGYNSPLHF. Looking up the rest from reference TRBV19 and TRBJ1-6 gives the full variable domain: DGGITQSPKYLFRKEGQNVTLSCEQNLNHDAMYWYRQDPGQGLRLIYYSQIVNDFQKGDIAEGYSVSREKKESFPLTVTSAQKNPTAFYLCASSTQGYNSPLHFGNGTRLTVT.

This clone is labeled as medium-sized. This chain connects TRBV4-1 to TRBJ1-5, with D perhaps TRBD1 (6 bases). In germline, CDR1 is MGHRA, CDR2 YSYEKL. The CDR3 loop spans 17 amino acids. Trimming took off 1 base at V and 7 bases at J, with 20 bases between the two ends. The CDR3 loop is CASSQVIWGQTAQPQHF. The CDR3 bases are TGCGCCAGCAGCCAAGTAATTTGGGGGCAGACCGCGCAGCCCCAGCATTTT.

V and J are TRBV7-8 and TRBJ1-1; no reliable D call. Germline values: CDR1 SGHVS, CDR2 FQNEAQ. Trimming shortened V by 1 base and J by 5 bases, and 8 bases separated the two germline ends. The length of the CDR3 is 13 residues. CDR3 sequence: CASSLDVRTEAFF. The CDR3, as DNA: TGTGCCAGCAGCTTAGATGTGCGGACTGAAGCTTTCTTT.

The gene calls are TRBV13 and TRBJ2-7, with D maybe TRBD2 (6 bases). Per germline, CDR1 PRHDT and CDR2 FYEKMQ (reference sequence). The CDR3 is made up of 21 amino acids. The germline V and J ends were trimmed by 5 bases and 2 bases, with 34 bases remaining between them. CDR3 loop: CASSRKNRGETSWRTTYEQYF. In DNA, the CDR3 is TGTGCCAGCAGCCGGAAAAACCGTGGGGAAACTAGCTGGAGAACTACCTACGAGCAGTACTTC.

Worth noting for this clone: The CDR3 does not end in the conserved phenylalanine or tryptophan, so this is likely a read error. The chain has TRBV27 and TRBJ2-7; 11 positions agree with TRBD1. V shed 4 bases and J 9 bases; nucleotides not matched to a gene: 8. The CDR3 has 14 amino acids. The V gene's germline CDR1 is MNHEY and CDR2 SMNVEV (reference sequence). This CDR3 reads CASSWDRGSGGQYL. DNA of the CDR3: TGTGCCAGCAGTTGGGACAGGGGGTCGGGGGGGCAGTACCTC.

To note about this clone: A much larger clone differs from this one at a single base, so this may be a read error. The chain employs TRBV5-4 and TRBJ2-7; 7 bases are a match to TRBD2. Germline values: CDR1 SGHNT, CDR2 YYREEE (reference sequence). The CDR3 consists of 15 residues. The CDR3 spells CASSLEGLWSYEQYF. The CDR3 nucleotides are TGCGCCAGCAGCCTGGAGGGACTATGGTCCTACGAGCAGTACTTC. Supplemented by reference TRBV5-4 and TRBJ2-7, the full variable domain reads ETGVTQSPTHLIKTRGQQVTLRCSSQSGHNTVSWYQQALGQGPQFIFQYYREEENGRGNFPPRFSGLQFPNYSSELNVNALELDDSALYLCASSLEGLWSYEQYFGPGTRLTVT.

Judged by abundance, this clone is medium-sized. The chain joins TRBV5-1 to TRBJ2-7, with 10 bases fitting TRBD1. The CDR3 length is 15 residues. J lost 0 bases, V lost 3 bases, and 3 bases had no gene match. Germline values: CDR1 SGHRS, CDR2 YFSETQ. The CDR3 here is CASSWGQGFSYEQYF. DNA of the CDR3: TGCGCCAGCAGCTGGGGACAGGGGTTCTCCTACGAGCAGTACTTC.

This clone was observed at least ten times. The J gene is TRBJ2-2, the V gene TRBV3-1; 10 bases are shared with TRBD2. The V and J ends lost 0 bases and 7 bases, in that order; junction bases with no gene match: 5. Per the germline V gene, CDR1 is LGHDT and CDR2 is YNNKEL (reference sequence). The CDR3 spans 16 residues. CDR3 region: CASSQDVSGRVGELFF. CDR3 DNA sequence: TGTGCCAGCAGCCAAGATGTGAGCGGGAGGGTCGGGGAGCTGTTTTTT.

This clone is large. The chain joins TRBV20-1 to TRBJ2-1; 10 bases align to TRBD1. This CDR3 region has 15 residues. Germline trimming cut 6 bases from V and 0 bases from J; bases unmatched to any gene: 5. Germline CDR1 DFQATT, CDR2 SNEGSKA (reference sequence). In nucleotides, the CDR3 is TGCAGTGCCAGCAGGACAGGGGGCTCCTACAATGAGCAGTTCTTC. Amino acid sequence: CSASRTGGSYNEQFF.